This T cell receptor (beta chain) derives from a study of blood T cell dynamics during melanoma immunotherapy. The repertoire was sequenced with immunoSEQ multiplex PCR; TCRdb's copy has only in-frame clones and lacks some. The table lists under 15,000 clones, approximately 84% of them singletons. The V gene end was trimmed by 4 bases and the J gene end by 3 bases; junction bases not matched to a gene: 8. The CDR3 covers 15 residues. CDR1 is SGHDT and CDR2 is YYEEEE in the germline V gene. Indicated time point: pre-treatment baseline. Patients with prior systemic cancer treatment, concomitant immunosuppressants, or other active malignancies were excluded.

The specimen was blood, collected from a patient treated with checkpoint blockade. This receptor was taken from a human donor with melanoma. The chain combines TRBV5-6 with TRBJ2-7, with 9 positions matching TRBD1. The CDR3 DNA follows: TGTGCCAGCAGCATTTTACAGGGGGCAGTCTACGAGCAGTACTTC. Translated: CASSILQGAVYEQYF. The full variable domain, rest sourced from reference TRBV5-6 and TRBJ2-7, is DAGVTQSPTHLIKTRGQQVTLRCSPKSGHDTVSWYQQALGQGPQFIFQYYEEEERQRGNFPDRFSGHQFPNYSSELNVNALLLGDSALYLCASSILQGAVYEQYFGPGTRLTVT.